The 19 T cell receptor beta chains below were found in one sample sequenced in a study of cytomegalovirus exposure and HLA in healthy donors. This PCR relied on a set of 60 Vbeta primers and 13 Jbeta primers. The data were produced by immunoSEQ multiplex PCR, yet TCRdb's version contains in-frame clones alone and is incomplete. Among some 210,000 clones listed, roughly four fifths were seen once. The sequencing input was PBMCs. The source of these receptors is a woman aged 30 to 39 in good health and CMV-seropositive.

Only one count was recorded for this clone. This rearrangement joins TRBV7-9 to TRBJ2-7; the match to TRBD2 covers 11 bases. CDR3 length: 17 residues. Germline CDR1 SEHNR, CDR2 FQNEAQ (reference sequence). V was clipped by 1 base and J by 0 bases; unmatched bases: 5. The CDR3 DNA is TGTGCCAGCAGCTTAGGGGCCGGGACTAGCGGCTCCTACGAGCAGTACTTC. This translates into CASSLGAGTSGSYEQYF. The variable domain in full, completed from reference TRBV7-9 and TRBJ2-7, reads DTGVSQNPRHKITKRGQNVTFRCDPISEHNRLYWYRQTLGQGPEFLTYFQNEAQLEKSRLLSDRFSAERPKGSFSTLEIQRTEQGDSAMYLCASSLGAGTSGSYEQYFGPGTRLTVT.

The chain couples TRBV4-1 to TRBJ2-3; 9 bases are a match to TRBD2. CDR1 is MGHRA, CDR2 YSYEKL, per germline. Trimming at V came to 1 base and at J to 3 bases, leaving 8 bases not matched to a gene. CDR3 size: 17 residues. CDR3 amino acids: CASSQGGAGGGTDTQYF. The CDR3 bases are TGCGCCAGCAGCCAAGGGGGAGCGGGGGGTGGGACAGATACGCAGTATTTT.

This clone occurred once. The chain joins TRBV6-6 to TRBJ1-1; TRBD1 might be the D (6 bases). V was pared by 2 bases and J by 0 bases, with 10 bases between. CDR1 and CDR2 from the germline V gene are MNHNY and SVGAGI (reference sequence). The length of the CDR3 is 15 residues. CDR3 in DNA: TGTGCCAGCAGTTACGGGGGGGGCATGAACACTGAAGCTTTCTTT. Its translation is CASSYGGGMNTEAFF.

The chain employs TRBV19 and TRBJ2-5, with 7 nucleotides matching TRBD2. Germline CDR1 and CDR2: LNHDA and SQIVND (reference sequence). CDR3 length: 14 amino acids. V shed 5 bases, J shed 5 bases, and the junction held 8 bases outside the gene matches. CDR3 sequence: CASSERRGGETQYF. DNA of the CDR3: TGTGCCAGTAGTGAACGAAGGGGAGGGGAGACCCAGTACTTC.

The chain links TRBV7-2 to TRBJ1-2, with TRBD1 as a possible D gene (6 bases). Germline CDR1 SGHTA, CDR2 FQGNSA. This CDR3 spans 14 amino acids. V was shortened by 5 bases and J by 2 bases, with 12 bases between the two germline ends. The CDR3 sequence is CASSHNRVNYGYTF. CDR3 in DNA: TGTGCCAGCAGCCATAACAGGGTCAACTATGGCTACACCTTC. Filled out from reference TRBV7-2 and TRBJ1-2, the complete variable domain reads GAGVSQSPSNKVTEKGKDVELRCDPISGHTALYWYRQSLGQGLEFLIYFQGNSAPDKSGLPSDRFSAERTGGSVSTLTIQRTQQEDSAVYLCASSHNRVNYGYTFGSGTRLTVV.

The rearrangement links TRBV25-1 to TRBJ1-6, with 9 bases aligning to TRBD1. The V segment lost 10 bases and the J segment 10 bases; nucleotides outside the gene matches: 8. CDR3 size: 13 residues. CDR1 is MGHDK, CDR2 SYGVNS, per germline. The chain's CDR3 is CATKGQGSSPLHF. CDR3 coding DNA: TGTGCCACCAAGGGACAGGGTTCGTCACCCCTCCACTTT.

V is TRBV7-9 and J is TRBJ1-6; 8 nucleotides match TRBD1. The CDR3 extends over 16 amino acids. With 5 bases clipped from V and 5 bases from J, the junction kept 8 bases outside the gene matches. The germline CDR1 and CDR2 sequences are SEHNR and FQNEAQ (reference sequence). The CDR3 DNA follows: TGTGCCAGCAGCCAATCAGGGGGCTTCGATAATTCACCCCTCCACTTT. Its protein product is CASSQSGGFDNSPLHF.

CDR3 DNA sequence: TGTGCCAGCAGCGGTAGGGCTTGGGGGGGAACAGATACGCAGTATTTT. Protein sequence: CASSGRAWGGTDTQYF. The chain employs TRBV9 and TRBJ2-3; 7 bases fit TRBD2. The CDR3 contains 16 residues. With 3 bases clipped from V and 3 bases from J, the junction kept 10 bases outside the gene matches. Germline V lookup: CDR1 SGDLS, CDR2 YYNGEE. Drawing the rest from reference TRBV9 and TRBJ2-3, the complete variable domain is DSGVTQTPKHLITATGQRVTLRCSPRSGDLSVYWYQQSLDQGLQFLIQYYNGEERAKGNILERFSAQQFPDLHSELNLSSLELGDSALYFCASSGRAWGGTDTQYFGPGTRLTVL.

The CDR3 sequence: CASSLRGSGNTIYF. DNA for the CDR3: TGTGCCAGCAGTTTAAGGGGTTCAGGAAACACCATATATTTT. The chain couples TRBV27 to TRBJ1-3; maybe TRBD1 (5 bases). This CDR3 is 14 amino acids long. Looked up from germline, CDR1 is MNHEY and CDR2 is SMNVEV (reference sequence). The V gene lost 2 bases and the J gene lost 4 bases, with 9 bases spanning the gap.

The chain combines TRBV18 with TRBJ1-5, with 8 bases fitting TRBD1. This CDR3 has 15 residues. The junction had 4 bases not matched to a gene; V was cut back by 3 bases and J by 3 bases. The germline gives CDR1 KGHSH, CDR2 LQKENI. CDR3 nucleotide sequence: TGTGCCAGCTCACCGGGACAGGTCTTCAATCAGCCCCAGCATTTT. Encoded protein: CASSPGQVFNQPQHF.

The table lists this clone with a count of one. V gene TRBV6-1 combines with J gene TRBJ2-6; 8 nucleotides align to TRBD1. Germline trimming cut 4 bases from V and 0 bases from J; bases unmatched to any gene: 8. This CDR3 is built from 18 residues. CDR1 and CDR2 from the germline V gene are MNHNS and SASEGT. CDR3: CASSVKGGQDSGANVLTF. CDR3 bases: TGTGCCAGCAGTGTGAAGGGGGGACAGGACTCTGGGGCCAACGTCCTGACTTTC.

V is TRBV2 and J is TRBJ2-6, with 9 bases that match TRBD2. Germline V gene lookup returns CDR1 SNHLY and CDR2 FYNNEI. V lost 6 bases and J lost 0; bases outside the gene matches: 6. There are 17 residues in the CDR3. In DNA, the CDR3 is TGTGCCAGCAGCCGCGGCGGGGGGGGCTCTGGGGCCAACGTCCTGACTTTC. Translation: CASSRGGGGSGANVLTF.

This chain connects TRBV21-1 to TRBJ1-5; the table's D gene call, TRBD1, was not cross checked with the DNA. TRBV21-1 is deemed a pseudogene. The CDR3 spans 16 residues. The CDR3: CASSKGGTANNQPQHF. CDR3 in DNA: TGTGCCAGCAGCAAAGGTGGGACAGCCAACAATCAGCCCCAGCATTTT.

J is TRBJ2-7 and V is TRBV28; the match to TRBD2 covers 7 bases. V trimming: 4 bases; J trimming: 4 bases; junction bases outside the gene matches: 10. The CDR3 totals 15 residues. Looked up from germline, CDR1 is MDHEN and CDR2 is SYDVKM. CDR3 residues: CASSSVGGRWYEQYF. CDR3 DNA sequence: TGTGCCAGCAGTTCGGTTGGCGGGAGATGGTACGAGCAGTACTTC.

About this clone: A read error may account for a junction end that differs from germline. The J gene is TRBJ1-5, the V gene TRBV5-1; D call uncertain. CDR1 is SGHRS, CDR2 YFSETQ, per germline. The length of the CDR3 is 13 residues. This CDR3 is CASSLDTNQAQHF. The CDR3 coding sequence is TGCGCCAGCAGCTTGGACACCAATCAGGCCCAGCATTTT.

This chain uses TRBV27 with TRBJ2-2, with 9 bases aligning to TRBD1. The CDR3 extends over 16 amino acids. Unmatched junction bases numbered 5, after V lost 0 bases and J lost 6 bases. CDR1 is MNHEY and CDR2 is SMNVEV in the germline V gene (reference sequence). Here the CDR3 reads CASSLSRTGVAGELFF. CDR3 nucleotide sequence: TGTGCCAGCAGTTTATCGAGGACAGGGGTTGCCGGGGAGCTGTTTTTT.

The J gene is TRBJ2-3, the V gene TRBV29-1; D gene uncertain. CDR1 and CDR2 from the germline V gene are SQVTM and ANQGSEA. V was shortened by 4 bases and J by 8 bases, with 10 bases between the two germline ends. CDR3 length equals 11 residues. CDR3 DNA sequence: TGCAGCGTTGTTTCTGCACTTACGCAGTATTTT. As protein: CSVVSALTQYF.

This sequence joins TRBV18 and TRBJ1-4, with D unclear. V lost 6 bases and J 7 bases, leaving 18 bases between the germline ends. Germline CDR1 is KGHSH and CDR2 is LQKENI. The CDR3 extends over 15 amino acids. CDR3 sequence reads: CASSPSLDRSEKLFF. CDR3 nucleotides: TGTGCCAGCTCCCCAAGCCTGGATCGGAGTGAAAAACTGTTTTTT.

CDR3 DNA: TGTGCCAGCAGCTCCAGCTCTGGGGCCAACGTCCTGACTTTC. It translates to CASSSSSGANVLTF. This rearrangement joins TRBV9 to TRBJ2-6; D is uncertain. The CDR3 is 14 amino acids. Between the trimmed V and J ends, which lost 4 bases and 0 bases, there was a span of 5 bases. In germline, CDR1 is SGDLS, CDR2 YYNGEE. The full variable domain, completed using reference TRBV9 and TRBJ2-6, is DSGVTQTPKHLITATGQRVTLRCSPRSGDLSVYWYQQSLDQGLQFLIQYYNGEERAKGNILERFSAQQFPDLHSELNLSSLELGDSALYFCASSSSSGANVLTFGAGSRLTVL.